The clone carrying this T cell receptor (beta chain) was found once. Profiled with immunoSEQ multiplex PCR; TCRdb holds only in-frame clones, not every one. The sample lists 300,000 to 500,000 clones, 88% occurring once. The germline gives CDR1 LNHNV, CDR2 YYDKDF (reference sequence). Trimming left V 2 bases short and J 0 bases short, with 11 bases between. The CDR3 runs 16 residues. This sample is part of a study of blood T cell repertoires in COVID-19. Study as a whole: COVID-19 samples, acute and convalescent, were from the United States, Italy and Spain.

Sample: PBMCs or T cells enriched from blood (not recorded which). This sequence originates from a woman aged 25 to 39 with acute COVID-19. The chain uses TRBV15 and TRBJ1-3; D is undetermined. This CDR3 reads CATSRPDTLSGNTIYF. The CDR3 DNA reads TGTGCCACCAGCAGACCTGACACCCTCTCTGGAAACACCATATATTTT.